A selection of T cell receptor beta chains follows, all from one sample in a study of CD8+CD57+ T cells in acquired aplastic anemia. TCRdb re-called the reads with MiXCR, one entry per CDR3 protein. Of about 62,000 distinct CDR3 sequences listed, about 50% are singletons. The sequenced material came from sorted CD4+, CD8+, or CD8+CD57+ T cells (not recorded which) from PBMCs. These receptors came from a human donor in good health, serving as a control. Both conserved end residues are part of each CDR3. A D gene is named only where the DNA matches it firmly. Some rows have no size entry. The others give once, few or many, or a class for an expanded clone.

cdr3_nt: TGTGCCAGTAGGAGACCGGGAGAGGGCACAGATACGCAGTATTTT
cdr3_aa: CASRRPGEGTDTQYF
d_call: .
v_call: TRBV19
clone_size: .
j_call: TRBJ2-3

cdr3_nt: TGTGCCACCAGCAGAGATAAAATAGCGGGGTCACAAGAGACCCAGTACTTC
cdr3_aa: CATSRDKIAGSQETQYF
d_call: TRBD2
v_call: TRBV15
clone_size: .
j_call: TRBJ2-5

cdr3_nt: TGTGCCTGTGGGACTAGCGGGAGGAGTACCGGGGAGCTGTTCTTT
cdr3_aa: CACGTSGRSTGELFF
d_call: TRBD2
v_call: TRBV30
clone_size: .
j_call: TRBJ2-2

cdr3_nt: TGTGCCAGTAGTATAGGCGGGAGGACCCCCTACAATGAGCAGTTCTTC
cdr3_aa: CASSIGGRTPYNEQFF
d_call: TRBD2
v_call: TRBV19
clone_size: many
j_call: TRBJ2-1

cdr3_nt: TGTGCCAGCAGCTCACAGGTGCGGACTGAAGCTTTCTTT
cdr3_aa: CASSSQVRTEAFF
d_call: .
v_call: TRBV7-2
clone_size: .
j_call: TRBJ1-1

cdr3_nt: TGCAGCGTTTCGAGGCAAGAGACCCAGTACTTC
cdr3_aa: CSVSRQETQYF
d_call: .
v_call: TRBV29-1
clone_size: .
j_call: TRBJ2-5

cdr3_nt: TGCAGCGTTGAATCAACGGACGGTTCCTACGAGCAGTACTTC
cdr3_aa: CSVESTDGSYEQYF
d_call: .
v_call: TRBV29-1
clone_size: .
j_call: TRBJ2-7

cdr3_nt: TGTGCCAGCAGCGTAGGACAGGACCCCTATGGCTACACCTTC
cdr3_aa: CASSVGQDPYGYTF
d_call: .
v_call: TRBV9
clone_size: .
j_call: TRBJ1-2

cdr3_nt: TGTGCCAGCAGCTTACGACAGGGCTATGGCTACACCTTC
cdr3_aa: CASSLRQGYGYTF
d_call: TRBD1
v_call: TRBV7-2
clone_size: .
j_call: TRBJ1-2

cdr3_nt: TGTGCCAGCAGTGGAGTCAACTATGGCTACACCTTC
cdr3_aa: CASSGVNYGYTF
d_call: .
v_call: TRBV6-1
clone_size: .
j_call: TRBJ1-2

cdr3_nt: TGTGCCACCAGCAGAGATCGGGACGGCGGGGAGCTGTTTTTT
cdr3_aa: CATSRDRDGGELFF
d_call: .
v_call: TRBV15
clone_size: .
j_call: TRBJ2-2

cdr3_nt: TGTGCTAGCAGCTCCCGAACCCTGACTGGGACAAACACCGGGGAGCTGTTTTTT
cdr3_aa: CASSSRTLTGTNTGELFF
d_call: .
v_call: TRBV7-7
clone_size: many
j_call: TRBJ2-2

cdr3_nt: TGTGCCAGCAGCTCGGACCCGGGACTACTGAATGAGCAGTTCTTC
cdr3_aa: CASSSDPGLLNEQFF
d_call: TRBD2
v_call: TRBV11-1
clone_size: .
j_call: TRBJ2-1

cdr3_nt: TGTGCCAGCAGCAAACAAGGGAGCAATCAGCCCCAGCATTTT
cdr3_aa: CASSKQGSNQPQHF
d_call: .
v_call: TRBV7-8
clone_size: .
j_call: TRBJ1-5

cdr3_nt: TGTGCCAGCAGCGTAGGAGGAGGGTCGAGGGATTCACCCCTCCACTTT
cdr3_aa: CASSVGGGSRDSPLHF
d_call: .
v_call: TRBV9
clone_size: .
j_call: TRBJ1-6

cdr3_nt: TGTGCCAGCAGCCAAGCCGGGGCCTACGAGCAGTACTTC
cdr3_aa: CASSQAGAYEQYF
d_call: .
v_call: TRBV4-2
clone_size: .
j_call: TRBJ2-7

cdr3_nt: TGTGCCAGCAGCCCAAATTTTGGACAGGGGTATGGCTACACCTTC
cdr3_aa: CASSPNFGQGYGYTF
d_call: TRBD1
v_call: TRBV11-3
clone_size: .
j_call: TRBJ1-2

cdr3_nt: TGCAGTGCTAGATCAGCTAGCGGGAGAGCAGATACGCAGTATTTT
cdr3_aa: CSARSASGRADTQYF
d_call: TRBD2
v_call: TRBV20-1
clone_size: .
j_call: TRBJ2-3

cdr3_nt: TGCGCCAGCAGCCTCTCCGACACTGAAGCTTTCTTT
cdr3_aa: CASSLSDTEAFF
d_call: .
v_call: TRBV10-2
clone_size: medium-sized
j_call: TRBJ1-1

cdr3_nt: TGTGCCAGCAGTTACTCCCAGGTGGTAGCGGGATCCTACAATGAGCAGTTCTTC
cdr3_aa: CASSYSQVVAGSYNEQFF
d_call: TRBD2
v_call: TRBV6-5
clone_size: many
j_call: TRBJ2-1

cdr3_nt: TGTGCCAGTAGTACGGCGAACAGGGATACTGGCTACACCTTC
cdr3_aa: CASSTANRDTGYTF
d_call: .
v_call: TRBV19
clone_size: few
j_call: TRBJ1-2

cdr3_nt: TGTGCCAGCAAGCTGGGGTTCGTCGGTAAATCTCGCGCCAGCACAGATACGCAGTATTTT
cdr3_aa: CASKLGFVGKSRASTDTQYF
d_call: .
v_call: TRBV5-2
clone_size: .
j_call: TRBJ2-3

cdr3_nt: TGCAGCGTTGAAGATTTCGACGACTACACCTTC
cdr3_aa: CSVEDFDDYTF
d_call: .
v_call: TRBV29-1
clone_size: .
j_call: TRBJ1-2

cdr3_nt: TGCAGCGTTGTCCCGGGGATCTATGGCTACACCTTC
cdr3_aa: CSVVPGIYGYTF
d_call: .
v_call: TRBV29-1
clone_size: .
j_call: TRBJ1-2

cdr3_nt: TGTGCCAGCAGTCCTAGCGGGAGGAACTACGAGCAGTACTTC
cdr3_aa: CASSPSGRNYEQYF
d_call: TRBD2
v_call: TRBV25-1
clone_size: few
j_call: TRBJ2-7

cdr3_nt: TGCGCCAGCAGCCCGACTAGCGGGAGCCAAGAGACCCAGTACTTC
cdr3_aa: CASSPTSGSQETQYF
d_call: TRBD2
v_call: TRBV5-1
clone_size: .
j_call: TRBJ2-5